This T cell receptor (beta chain) was retrieved from a study of hypomethylating agent response in myelodysplastic syndrome. General observations from the study: Lack of age-matching between healthy donors and MDS patients could bias comparison.

CDR1 LNHDA and CDR2 SQIVND come from the germline V gene (reference sequence). V was clipped by 3 bases and J by 8 bases, with 19 bases between them. This CDR3 contains 15 residues. In the study's own analysis: VDJdb flagged approximately 1.8% of about 180,000 unique clonotypes as previously reported viral-epitope-specific. Method: immunoSEQ multiplex PCR; TCRdb's copy keeps in-frame clones and lacks some. V and J calls and clone size follow that table, whereas D and trimming were derived from the DNA. Among thousands of clones, roughly 80% were seen once, and the ten largest hold roughly 29%. Note on this clone: Antigen unknown.

This sequence originates from a human donor with myelodysplastic syndrome. Sequenced here: bone marrow, sampled before or after starting hypomethylating agent treatment for myelodysplastic syndrome (not recorded which). The rearrangement uses TRBV19 and TRBJ1-2; D ambiguous. The CDR3 bases are TGTGCCAGTAGTATTAATAAAGGGAGTAACGGCGGCTACACCTTC. It is translated as CASSINKGSNGGYTF.